The sequence of this TCR beta chain was determined in a study of blood T cell repertoires in COVID-19 (dated by TCRdb to the early 2020s). Looking at the study overall: Samples from collaborators originated in the United States, Italy and Spain and spanned both the acute and convalescent phases of COVID-19. The prospective study material was composed of cDNA or gDNA derived from T cells, B-cell-depleted T cells, or PBMCs. Deeply sampled blood TCRbeta repertoires from subjects exposed to, actively infected with, or recovered from COVID-19 were included in the dataset. The repertoires were released in a freely available public database intended as a resource for research on the immune response to SARS-CoV-2. Where available, HLA class I and class II types were obtained from metadata supplied by the sample provider rather than from assay-based typing. Samples came from the ongoing ImmuneRACE study (first 160 participants) plus 1,254 subjects from 6 global collaborators. A de-identified subject ID, COVID-19 status, age in years and sex were almost always included in the sample metadata.

General findings and caveats noted by the study authors: The amount of clinical and demographic metadata varied by source and participant and was provided uncurated.

Turning to this clone: Its antigen specificity is not known. The input lacks base qualities; no much larger clone sits a single base away.

Based on the germline V gene, the CDR1 and CDR2 sequences are MNHEY and SVGAGI. Including the terminal cysteine and phenylalanine, the CDR3 comprises 12 residues. Only CDR3 DNA is held: 36 bases, read in frame from base 1. At the junction V is shortened by 6 bases and J by 8 bases, with 11 bases in between. Whole blood was collected in K2EDTA tubes by collaborating institutions according to the institutions' own protocols. For TCRbeta analysis, collaborator samples were shipped as frozen whole blood, as isolated PBMCs, or as DNA extracted from either sample type. TCRbeta CDR3 regions were amplified from genomic DNA by means of the immunoSEQ Assay, a bias-controlled multiplex PCR. The authors' pipeline ran thus. The number of nucleated cells in each sample was estimated from the amplification of reference gene primers within the assay. To quantify the absolute abundance of each unique TCRbeta CDR3 rearrangement, sequence reads were collapsed and filtered. Productive Simpson clonality was computed per sample as the square root of Simpson's diversity index over productive rearrangements. Drawn from immuneACCESS, this table holds only the in-frame rearrangements with V and J called that TCRdb kept. Clones are partly lost; checked studies trace under half to an unresolved V gene and leave the rest unexplained. That table is the source of V, J and clone size, and D and trimming were worked out from the DNA. The sample has 300,000 or so clones on record, about nine tenths of them singletons. The biggest ten clones account for 3% to 4% of the sample.

The receptor's source is a woman aged 40 to 50 with acute or convalescent COVID-19. Sequencing used peripheral blood. The V and J segments used are TRBV6-5 and TRBJ2-1; TRBD2 is possibly the D segment (5 matching bases). The DNA sequence follows: TGTGCCAGCAGCGCAGCGGTGGATGAGCAGTTCTTC. Its protein product is CASSAAVDEQFF.